These 20 T cell receptor beta chains originate from one sample sequenced in a study of OX40 agonist ivuxolimab in advanced cancers. Assay used: immunoSEQ multiplex PCR; TCRdb lists only in-frame clones, some missing. The data hold tens of thousands of clones, with about four fifths observed a single time. The starting material was CD4+ or CD8+ T cells sorted from blood, obtained in a trial of the OX40 agonist ivuxolimab. The receptors here all came from an adult with an advanced solid tumor such as melanoma, head and neck, liver or kidney cancer.

The chain joins TRBV18 to TRBJ2-7; D is unclear. The CDR3 totals 13 residues. Trimming shortened V by 0 bases and J by 4 bases, and 7 bases separated the two germline ends. Germline V lookup: CDR1 KGHSH, CDR2 LQKENI. The CDR3 DNA reads as TGTGCCAGCTCACCACCACAACTATACGAGCAGTACTTC. It codes for CASSPPQLYEQYF.

V is TRBV6-5 and J is TRBJ2-7; 9 bases are a match to TRBD2. The germline V gene encodes CDR1 MNHEY and CDR2 SVGAGI. The junction had 6 bases not matched to a gene; V was cut back by 8 bases and J by 4 bases. CDR3 length: 13 residues. The CDR3 reads CASLQREAYEQYF. The CDR3 DNA follows: TGTGCCAGCCTCCAGCGGGAGGCTTACGAGCAGTACTTC.

This clone was found a few times. The chain couples TRBV7-9 to TRBJ2-1, with 8 nucleotides matching TRBD2. Germline V gives CDR1 SEHNR, CDR2 FQNEAQ (reference sequence). The length of the CDR3 is 16 residues. The V gene end was trimmed by 2 bases and the J gene end by 4 bases; junction bases not matched to a gene: 7. The CDR3 loop is CASSLRPGGGYNEQFF. Here the CDR3 DNA reads TGTGCCAGCAGCTTAAGACCGGGAGGGGGTTACAATGAGCAGTTCTTC.

The rearrangement uses TRBV5-1 and TRBJ2-5, with D perhaps being TRBD1 or TRBD2 (5 bases each). Between the trimmed V and J ends, which lost 4 bases and 5 bases, there was a span of 15 bases. The CDR3 extends over 14 amino acids. Germline V gives CDR1 SGHRS, CDR2 YFSETQ. In DNA form, the CDR3 reads TGCGCCAGCAGCCAACAGGTAGCGAGGGAGACCCAGTACTTC. Encoded protein: CASSQQVARETQYF. Looking up the rest from reference TRBV5-1 and TRBJ2-5 gives the full variable domain: KAGVTQTPRYLIKTRGQQVTLSCSPISGHRSVSWYQQTPGQGLQFLFEYFSETQRNKGNFPGRFSGRQFSNSRSEMNVSTLELGDSALYLCASSQQVARETQYFGPGTRLLVL.

The CDR3 protein is CASRGLAGGNEQFF. The CDR3 DNA follows: TGTGCCAGCAGGGGACTAGCGGGGGGTAATGAGCAGTTCTTC. The chain couples TRBV2 to TRBJ2-1; 15 bases fit TRBD2. Germline V gives CDR1 SNHLY, CDR2 FYNNEI. The CDR3 has 14 amino acids. V shed 6 bases and J 7 bases; nucleotides not matched to a gene: 1.

The chain links TRBV4-2 to TRBJ2-5; TRBD2 matches 13 bases. Per germline, CDR1 LGHNA and CDR2 YNFKEQ. J gave up 2 bases and V 3 bases, and 6 bases lay outside the gene matches. This CDR3 comprises 17 residues. Here the CDR3 reads CASSQLLAGGIQETQYF. CDR3 bases: TGTGCCAGCAGCCAGCTACTAGCGGGGGGGATACAAGAGACCCAGTACTTC.

The chain employs TRBV6-5 and TRBJ1-3; 7 nucleotides match TRBD1. This CDR3 spans 14 amino acids. In germline, CDR1 is MNHEY, CDR2 SVGAGI. With V trimmed by 2 bases and J by 4 bases, 2 bases remained unmatched. CDR3 bases: TGTGCCAGCAGTTACGGGACAGCAGGAAACACCATATATTTT. Protein product: CASSYGTAGNTIYF.

V and J are TRBV6-5 and TRBJ1-6; D perhaps matches TRBD1 (5 bases). CDR1 MNHEY and CDR2 SVGAGI come from the germline V gene. The CDR3 loop spans 14 amino acids. V was pared by 4 bases and J by 8 bases, with 12 bases between. This CDR3 reads CASSSRGKDSPLHF. As DNA, the CDR3 is TGTGCCAGCAGTTCCCGGGGCAAGGATTCACCCCTCCACTTT.

This chain joins TRBV27 and TRBJ2-1; no definite D call. With 4 bases removed from V and 5 bases from J, the gap between germline ends came to 12 bases. Germline CDR1 and CDR2: MNHEY and SMNVEV (reference sequence). The CDR3 covers 14 residues. This chain's CDR3 is CASSSINKNNEQFF. In nucleotides, the CDR3 is TGTGCCAGCAGTTCAATTAACAAAAACAATGAGCAGTTCTTC.

The V call is TRBV11-2, the J call TRBJ2-7, with 9 nucleotides matching TRBD1. The CDR3 is 15 amino acids. J was trimmed by 4 bases and V by 6 bases; bases with no gene match: 10. Germline-derived CDR1 and CDR2 are SGHAT and FQNNGV. The DNA for the CDR3 is TGTGCCAGCAGATCCCCCGGGACAGGGAGATACGAGCAGTACTTC. The encoded protein is CASRSPGTGRYEQYF.

The chain couples TRBV7-3 to TRBJ2-3; D remains unclear. Germline values: CDR1 SGHTA, CDR2 FQGTGA. V was trimmed by 5 bases and J by 0 bases, leaving 12 bases between them. CDR3 length equals 15 residues. CDR3 sequence: CASSMSSLSTDTQYF. CDR3 DNA: TGTGCCAGCAGCATGTCGTCGCTGAGCACAGATACGCAGTATTTT.

The CDR3 DNA reads as TGCGCCAGCAGCTCCTCACCGGGACAGCGTAACACCGGGGAGCTGTTTTTT. Its translation: CASSSSPGQRNTGELFF. The chain is built from TRBV5-1 and TRBJ2-2; 7 positions match TRBD1. Per the germline V gene, CDR1 is SGHRS and CDR2 is YFSETQ. V shed 3 bases, J shed 2 bases, and the junction held 10 bases outside the gene matches. CDR3 length: 17 residues.

The V call is TRBV5-3, the J call TRBJ1-2; D remains ambiguous. TRBV5-3 is an open reading frame whose function is uncertain. The ends were cut back, 3 bases at V and 1 base at J, with 22 bases in the middle. The CDR3 is 18 amino acids. The CDR3 loop reads CARSSDWSATLFNYGYTF. The CDR3 nucleotides read TGTGCCAGAAGCTCCGATTGGTCGGCGACACTTTTTAACTATGGCTACACCTTC.

The rearrangement links TRBV5-4 to TRBJ1-2; D call uncertain. There are 12 residues in the CDR3. CDR1 SGHNT and CDR2 YYREEE come from the germline V gene (reference sequence). V dropped 4 bases and J dropped 6 bases, with 10 bases sitting between them. CDR3 amino acids: CASSLWANGYTF. Here the CDR3 DNA reads TGTGCCAGCAGCCTATGGGCCAATGGCTACACCTTC.

Remarks on this clone: The germline gene is not matched at one end of the junction; a read error may be the cause. Other nucleotide sequences in the sample specify the same CDR3. This chain uses TRBV29-1 with TRBJ1-5, with D possibly being TRBD1 (6 bases). The CDR3 extends over 12 amino acids. CDR1 is SQVTM, CDR2 ANQGSEA, per germline. CDR3 loop: CSVGEGDQPQHF. CDR3 DNA: TGCAGCGTCGGCGAGGGGGATCAGCCCCAGCACTTT.

The V call is TRBV7-9, the J call TRBJ2-2; D is uncertain. Germline V gene sequence: CDR1 SEHNR, CDR2 FQNEAQ (reference sequence). The CDR3 sequence is 14 residues long. Trimming removed 6 bases at V and 2 bases at J, with 10 bases between. The CDR3 nucleotides are TGTGCCAGCAGTTACTCTGGCAACACCGGGGAGCTGTTTTTT. Translating it yields CASSYSGNTGELFF.

The genes are TRBV18 and TRBJ1-5, with D perhaps matching TRBD1 (5 bases). The V gene lost 3 bases and the J gene lost 6 bases, with 12 bases spanning the gap. The CDR3 spans 14 residues. CDR1 is KGHSH and CDR2 is LQKENI in the germline V gene. The CDR3 region is CASSPEGAAQPQHF. The CDR3 DNA sequence: TGTGCCAGCTCACCTGAAGGGGCGGCTCAGCCCCAGCATTTT.

This clone was seen more than once but under ten times. The chain uses TRBV6-6 and TRBJ1-6, with D unresolved. The CDR3 is made up of 15 amino acids. In germline, CDR1 is MNHNY, CDR2 SVGAGI (reference sequence). V lost 7 bases and J lost 3, with 13 bases in between. The CDR3 bases are TGTGCCAGCAACCTCCCCCCGGGCTATAATTCACCCCTCCACTTT. Translation gives CASNLPPGYNSPLHF.

V is TRBV30 and J is TRBJ2-1; TRBD2 matches 7 bases. Trimming took 2 bases from V and 0 from J; bases not matched to a gene: 7. CDR3 length: 16 amino acids. Germline lookup yields CDR1 GTSNPN and CDR2 SVGIG (reference sequence). The CDR3 DNA follows: TGTGCCTGGAGTTTCTCTAGGACTAGCTCCTACAATGAGCAGTTCTTC. It specifies CAWSFSRTSSYNEQFF.

This chain uses TRBV7-2 with TRBJ1-5; 11 positions agree with TRBD1. Trimming at V came to 5 bases and at J to 7 bases, leaving 10 bases not matched to a gene. The germline gives CDR1 SGHTA, CDR2 FQGNSA. This CDR3 is 16 amino acids long. The DNA of the CDR3 is TGTGCCAGCAGCAGACAAGGGACAGGGGGATCGCAGCCCCAGCATTTT. As protein: CASSRQGTGGSQPQHF.